The clone carrying this T cell receptor (beta chain) was found a few times. The antigen is undetermined. These data are taken from a study of regulatory T cells in long-lasting Graves disease. Germline V gene data show CDR1 as MNHEY and CDR2 as SMNVEV (reference sequence). There are 13 residues in the CDR3. With 0 bases removed from V and 7 bases from J, the gap between germline ends came to 9 bases. The study, taken as a whole, reports: Persistent patients shared under 3,000 public clonotypes among themselves. Newly diagnosed patients shared fewer, at roughly 970. Newly diagnosed Graves' patients exceeded persistent ones in TCR diversity.

Combining iRepertoire HTBI primers with Arm-PCR of CDR3 regions, the authors built TCR beta libraries. MiXCR, run by TCRdb on the multiplex PCR reads, gives a single entry per CDR3 protein. The sample yields about 310,000 distinct CDR3 sequences, around 21% seen once. Described time point: persistent/refractory GD, antithyroid drugs over 5 years with positive TRAb. Following extraction of RNA from PBMCs, that RNA was used to make the TCR library. The chain recombines TRBV27 with TRBJ1-1, with D possibly matching TRBD1 (5 bases). Sequenced material: peripheral blood mononuclear cells (PBMCs), taken when the disease was refractory, from a patient treated with antithyroid drugs. This clonotype was sampled from a female donor with Graves disease. CDR3 nucleotides: TGTGCCAGCAGTTTATCAGGGACCAATGAAGCTTTCTTT. This sequence encodes CASSLSGTNEAFF.